This T cell receptor (beta chain) is drawn from a study of cytomegalovirus exposure and HLA in healthy donors. CDR3 size: 13 residues. V lost 0 bases and J 10 bases, leaving 13 bases between the germline ends. The germline CDR1 and CDR2 sequences are GTSNPN and SVGIG (reference sequence). An approximately 130-subject validation cohort, separate from the roughly 670-subject first cohort, supplied the donors. This clone is a singleton in its sample. TCRdb's table, derived via immunoSEQ multiplex PCR, lists solely in-frame clones and lacks some. The sample holds roughly 120,000 clones, 86% seen once. Sequenced sample: PBMCs. V usage is TRBV30 and J usage is TRBJ1-5; a weak D match, TRBD1 (6 bases). The TCR was taken from a man aged 18 to 30 in good health and CMV-seronegative. This CDR3 is CAWSVTGPGPQHF. The CDR3 DNA is TGTGCCTGGAGTGTAACAGGGCCCGGTCCCCAGCATTTT.